This T cell receptor beta chain was recovered during a study of glioma-infiltrating T cells. Study-wide context: Low-grade gliomas were grade II; glioblastomas were grade IV at initial diagnosis.

The V gene's germline CDR1 is MDHEN and CDR2 SYDVKM. Trimming removed 7 bases at V and 4 bases at J, with 21 bases between. The CDR3 loop spans 16 amino acids. Study outcomes and limitations: Very few CDR3 sequences were shared between tissue and blood.

A word on this clonotype: Its target is not known.

TCR alpha and beta CDR3 regions were amplified from RNA using iRepertoire nested multiplex PCR. One-step reverse transcription and amplification started from approximately 100-400 ng of tissue mRNA or PBMC total RNA. TCRdb independently ran MiXCR on the multiplex PCR reads; one entry per CDR3 protein. The sample consists of a few hundred thousand distinct CDR3 sequences, 35% to 45% of them appearing once. The TCR originated in a human donor with low-grade glioma or glioblastoma, undergoing nonglioma brain surgery, or in good health (not recorded which). The chain carries TRBV28 and TRBJ2-3; no reliable D call. Sequenced: glioma tissue, nonneoplastic brain tissue, or PBMCs (not recorded which). The CDR3 loop is CASIHLTDSDADTQYF. CDR3 nucleotide sequence: TGTGCCAGCATACATCTAACAGATTCTGATGCAGATACGCAGTATTTT.